The present entry profiles one T cell receptor (beta chain) with its context. Antigen specificity is unknown. The junction does not match germline at one end; this may be a read error. CDR1 is LNHDA, CDR2 SQIVND, per germline (reference sequence). The CDR3 is made up of 21 amino acids. Measured with immunoSEQ multiplex PCR; TCRdb has only the in-frame clones, and not every one. The sample has 100,000 to 140,000 clones, around 92% seen once. The data derive from a study of T cell responses to AZD1222 COVID-19 vaccine. The study's findings and limits: Two AZD1222 doses significantly raised spike-specific TCR breadth and depth over controls.

V is TRBV19 and J is TRBJ1-5; 8 bases align to TRBD1. The starting material was peripheral blood, obtained 28 days after the second AZD1222 dose. The clonotype comes from an adult who received the AZD1222 COVID-19 vaccine. CDR3 in amino acids: CASCIYLRRQGMSRTGQPQHF. In nucleotides, the CDR3 is TGTGCCAGTTGTATATATTTACGACGACAGGGGATGTCGAGGACGGGTCAGCCCCAGCATTTT.